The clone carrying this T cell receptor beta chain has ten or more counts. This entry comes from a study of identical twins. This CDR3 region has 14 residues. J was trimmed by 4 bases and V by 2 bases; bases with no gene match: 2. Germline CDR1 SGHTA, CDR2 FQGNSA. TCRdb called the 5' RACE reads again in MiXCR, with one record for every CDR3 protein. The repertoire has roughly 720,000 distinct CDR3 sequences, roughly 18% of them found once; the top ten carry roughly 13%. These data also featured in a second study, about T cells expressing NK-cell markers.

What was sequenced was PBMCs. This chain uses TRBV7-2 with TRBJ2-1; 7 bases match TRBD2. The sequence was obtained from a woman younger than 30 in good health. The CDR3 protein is CASSLQRGYNEQFF. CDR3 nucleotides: TGTGCCAGCAGCTTACAGCGGGGTTACAATGAGCAGTTCTTC.